This T cell receptor (beta chain) was recorded in a study of PD-1 blockade in classical Hodgkin lymphoma. Clones were sequenced by immunoSEQ multiplex PCR, and TCRdb holds only the in-frame ones, with some missing. The sample includes 90,000 to 100,000 clones, more than 70% seen only once; the top ten take over 7.5%. Described time point: cycle 4 day 1 (C4D1), after 6 weeks of nivolumab. Relapse after autologous stem cell transplantation occurred in every patient, and brentuximab vedotin exposure varied. CDR3 length equals 13 residues. CDR1 and CDR2 from the germline V gene are LNHDA and SQIVND (reference sequence). The germline V and J ends were trimmed by 5 bases and 9 bases, with 14 bases remaining between them.

The chain couples TRBV19 to TRBJ2-1; D may be TRBD2 (7 bases). This specimen consisted of peripheral blood mononuclear cells (PBMCs), obtained before the fourth cycle of nivolumab. The TCR was taken from a human donor with classical Hodgkin lymphoma. The CDR3, as DNA: TGTGCCAGTAGTCGTCAGCGGGACACTGAGCAGTTCTTC. Translation gives CASSRQRDTEQFF. The full variable domain, with the rest looked up from reference TRBV19 and TRBJ2-1, is DGGITQSPKYLFRKEGQNVTLSCEQNLNHDAMYWYRQDPGQGLRLIYYSQIVNDFQKGDIAEGYSVSREKKESFPLTVTSAQKNPTAFYLCASSRQRDTEQFFGPGTRLTVL.